The next 21 T cell receptor beta chains were all read from a single sample in a study of blood T cells in healthy people across ages. Next came a second PCR, run for about 7 to 12 cycles, which used a sample-barcoded 5' primer along with a J-beta primer mix. TCRdb ran MiXCR on the 5' RACE reads and lists one entry per CDR3 protein. Altogether hundreds of thousands of distinct CDR3 sequences are present, around 46% being singletons, with the ten largest covering approximately 22%. The sequenced material came from blood. These receptors were collected from a woman between 55 and 75 years old in good health.

This clonotype was seen repeatedly, ten times or more. This chain joins TRBV4-3 and TRBJ2-7, with 10 nucleotides matching TRBD2. Per the germline V gene, CDR1 is LGHNA and CDR2 is YSLEER. V dropped 4 bases and J dropped 5; count of bases not matched to a gene: 11. The CDR3 contains 16 residues. The chain's CDR3 is CASSPARASGSNEQYF. For the CDR3, the DNA is TGCGCCAGCAGCCCCGCCAGGGCTAGCGGGAGTAACGAGCAGTACTTC.

The chain joins TRBV28 to TRBJ2-5; D is perhaps TRBD1 (6 bases). The J call is in doubt because the DNA end fits TRBJ2-7 better. There are 13 residues in the CDR3. Germline CDR1 MDHEN, CDR2 SYDVKM. The CDR3 spells CASSAGQLDEQYF. In DNA, the CDR3 is TGTGCCAGCAGTGCCGGACAGCTCGACGAGCAGTACTTC.

CDR3 DNA sequence: TGTGCCAGCATCGTTACGGGAAACTATGGCTACACCTTC. Translated: CASIVTGNYGYTF. The J gene is TRBJ1-2, the V gene TRBV7-9; D gene ambiguous. The V and J ends lost 7 bases and 2 bases respectively, with 11 bases between them. Germline-derived CDR1 and CDR2 are SEHNR and FQNEAQ (reference sequence). This CDR3 comprises 13 residues.

The J gene is TRBJ2-1, the V gene TRBV10-3, with a tentative D call TRBD2 (5 bases). The germline V gene encodes CDR1 ENHRY and CDR2 SYGVKD. The CDR3 has 14 residues. Trimming shortened V by 5 bases and J by 3 bases, and 11 bases separated the two germline ends. CDR3: CAISNDGGYNEQFF. The CDR3 bases are TGTGCCATCAGTAATGACGGAGGCTACAATGAGCAGTTCTTC.

J is TRBJ2-1 and V is TRBV7-2; D unresolved. The CDR3 has 14 residues. The germline V gene has CDR1 SGHTA and CDR2 FQGNSA. V gave up 6 bases and J gave up 2 bases, with 11 bases separating them. Here the CDR3 DNA reads TGTGCCAGCAGGACACCCGGCCCCTACAATGAGCAGTTCTTC. Translated, it gives CASRTPGPYNEQFF.

There are many counts of this clonotype. The V call is TRBV12-3 or TRBV12-4, the J call TRBJ2-5, with unresolved D. CDR3 length: 12 amino acids. V gave up 3 bases and J gave up 6 bases, with 8 bases separating them. The CDR3 spells CASSFPSQTQYF. Written as DNA, the CDR3 is TGTGCCAGCAGTTTCCCCAGTCAGACCCAGTACTTC.

V and J are TRBV15 and TRBJ1-2, with TRBD1 as a possible D gene (6 bases). Germline V gene data show CDR1 as LNHNV and CDR2 as YYDKDF (reference sequence). V was clipped by 0 bases and J by 4 bases, with 24 bases between them. The CDR3 has 19 residues. The DNA for the CDR3 is TGTGCCACCAGCAGAGATTCCCCCAGCAATCCCAGGGGAAGCTATGGCTACACCTTC. This encodes CATSRDSPSNPRGSYGYTF.

The rearrangement links TRBV7-2 to TRBJ2-2; 8 bases map to TRBD2. In germline, CDR1 is SGHTA, CDR2 FQGNSA. V shed 2 bases, J shed 0 bases, and the junction held 2 bases outside the gene matches. The CDR3 is 16 amino acids. The DNA of the CDR3 is TGTGCCAGCAGCTTAAGAGCGGGGGCGAACACCGGGGAGCTGTTTTTT. Translated: CASSLRAGANTGELFF.

The chain uses TRBV7-2 and TRBJ1-1, with no clear D. The CDR3 runs 16 residues. V was clipped by 2 bases and J by 0 bases, with 13 bases between them. Germline-derived CDR1 and CDR2 are SGHTA and FQGNSA. Here the CDR3 reads CASSLNGRRVNTEAFF. CDR3 nucleotide sequence: TGTGCCAGCAGCTTAAATGGTCGTCGGGTGAACACTGAAGCTTTCTTT.

The gene calls are TRBV7-2 and TRBJ1-2; TRBD1 agrees at 7 bases. Germline trimming cut 5 bases from V and 2 bases from J; bases unmatched to any gene: 5. Germline V gene lookup returns CDR1 SGHTA and CDR2 FQGNSA. This CDR3 comprises 14 residues. CDR3 nucleotides: TGTGCCAGCAGCCCCCTGACAGGGAACTATGGCTACACCTTC. This translates into CASSPLTGNYGYTF.

The chain has TRBV12-3 or TRBV12-4 and TRBJ1-2; D gene ambiguous. Between the trimmed V and J ends, which lost 7 bases and 4 bases, there was a span of 13 bases. The CDR3 spans 13 residues. The CDR3 DNA sequence: TGTGCCAGCATCCTGGAGCCTGCCTATGGCTACACCTTC. Protein sequence: CASILEPAYGYTF.

The chain has TRBV25-1 and TRBJ2-1; D is perhaps TRBD2 (5 bases). The CDR3 contains 16 residues. The germline gives CDR1 MGHDK, CDR2 SYGVNS. The V gene lost 3 bases and the J gene lost 1 base, with 13 bases spanning the gap. The CDR3 region is CASSDTTGKSYNEQFF. The CDR3 bases are TGTGCCAGCAGTGACACTACGGGGAAATCCTACAATGAGCAGTTCTTC.

A few counts support this clonotype. The V call is TRBV3-1, the J call TRBJ2-1, with D maybe TRBD1 (5 bases). Per the germline V gene, CDR1 is LGHDT and CDR2 is YNNKEL (reference sequence). This CDR3 comprises 16 residues. V lost 0 bases to trimming and J lost 2 bases, with 11 bases between them. The DNA for the CDR3 is TGTGCCAGCAGCCAAGATGACAGCCTTACCTACAATGAGCAGTTCTTC. Its translation is CASSQDDSLTYNEQFF.

This clonotype was seen a few times. This sequence joins TRBV7-2 and TRBJ2-5; 8 nucleotides agree with TRBD2. V lost 11 bases and J lost 1; bases outside the gene matches: 9. This CDR3 contains 14 residues. CDR1 is SGHTA and CDR2 is FQGNSA in the germline V gene. For the CDR3, the DNA is TGTGCCTCGGGAGTAGCGGGATCCCAAGAGACCCAGTACTTC. It yields the protein CASGVAGSQETQYF.

The chain is built from TRBV5-1 and TRBJ2-3, with 8 bases lining up with TRBD2. The CDR3 is made up of 17 amino acids. Germline CDR1 is SGHRS and CDR2 is YFSETQ. The junction had 6 bases not matched to a gene; V was cut back by 0 bases and J by 0 bases. In DNA form, the CDR3 reads TGCGCCAGCAGCTTGGGGGCGGGAGGATCTAGCACAGATACGCAGTATTTT. Protein sequence: CASSLGAGGSSTDTQYF.

In nucleotides, the CDR3 is TGTGCCAGCAGCTCTGAGGGGACAGCTCAGTACTTC. It codes for CASSSEGTAQYF. V is TRBV7-9 and J is TRBJ2-5; 7 nucleotides line up with TRBD1. CDR1 is SEHNR, CDR2 FQNEAQ, per germline (reference sequence). V was pared by 4 bases and J by 11 bases, with 7 bases of the junction left unmatched. The CDR3 sequence is 12 residues long.

The chain combines TRBV9 with TRBJ2-1; D uncertain. This CDR3 has 14 residues. The germline V gene has CDR1 SGDLS and CDR2 YYNGEE. Trimming removed 2 bases at V and 9 bases at J, with 15 bases between. The CDR3 protein is CASSVGRTSSEQFF. DNA of the CDR3: TGTGCCAGCAGCGTGGGCAGGACGTCATCTGAGCAGTTCTTC.

CDR3 region: CASSQGTGSGEQYF. The CDR3 bases are TGTGCCAGCAGCCAGGGGACAGGGTCAGGGGAGCAGTACTTC. The V gene is TRBV3-1, the J gene TRBJ2-5; 9 bases are shared with TRBD1. The germline CDR1 and CDR2 sequences are LGHDT and YNNKEL (reference sequence). The length of the CDR3 is 14 residues. V dropped 3 bases and J dropped 11; count of bases not matched to a gene: 10.

Only a few counts were recorded for this clonotype. V and J are TRBV29-1 and TRBJ1-2; D gene uncertain. Germline CDR1 reads SQVTM; CDR2 reads ANQGSEA. This CDR3 has 12 amino acids. Deletions cut 3 bases from V and 7 bases from J, with 12 bases between. CDR3 loop: CSVDAGLGGYTF. The CDR3 DNA is TGCAGCGTTGACGCGGGGTTGGGTGGCTACACCTTC.

The chain employs TRBV9 and TRBJ2-5; the match to TRBD2 covers 7 bases. CDR1 and CDR2 from the germline V gene are SGDLS and YYNGEE. This CDR3 is 15 amino acids long. The trim removed 4 bases at V and 11 bases at J, leaving 17 bases unmatched. For the CDR3, the DNA is TGTGCCAGCAGCAATCGGGACTACGTCTACAATGAGCAGTACTTC. Encoded protein: CASSNRDYVYNEQYF.

This clonotype turned up a few times. The chain couples TRBV6-5 to TRBJ2-1, with D unresolved. Looked up from germline, CDR1 is MNHEY and CDR2 is SVGAGI. This CDR3 has 14 amino acids. V was cut by 2 bases and J by 4 bases, with 9 bases left in between. The CDR3 here is CASSYTRSYNEQFF. In DNA form, the CDR3 reads TGTGCCAGCAGTTACACCAGGAGTTACAATGAGCAGTTCTTC.